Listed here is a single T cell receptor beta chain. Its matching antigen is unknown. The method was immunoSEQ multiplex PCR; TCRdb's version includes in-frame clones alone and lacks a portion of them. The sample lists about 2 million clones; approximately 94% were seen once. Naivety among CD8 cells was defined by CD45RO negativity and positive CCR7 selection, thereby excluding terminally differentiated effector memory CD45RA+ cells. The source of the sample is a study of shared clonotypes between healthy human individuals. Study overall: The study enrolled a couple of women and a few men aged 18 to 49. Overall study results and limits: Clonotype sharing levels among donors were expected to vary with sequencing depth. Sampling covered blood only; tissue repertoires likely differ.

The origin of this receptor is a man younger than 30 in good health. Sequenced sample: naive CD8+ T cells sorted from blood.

The CDR3 DNA follows: TGTGCCAGCAGATCGGACAGGGGGAACACTGAAGCTTTCTTT. Its translation: CASRSDRGNTEAFF. The J gene is TRBJ1-1, the V gene TRBV2; 9 nucleotides match TRBD1. Trimming removed 6 bases from V and 1 base from J; junction bases left unmatched: 3. CDR1 and CDR2 from the germline V gene are SNHLY and FYNNEI. CDR3 size: 14 residues.